Presented here are 2 T cell receptor beta chains from one specimen sequenced in a study of blood T cells in healthy people across ages. A sample-barcoded 5' primer and a J-beta primer mix were used in a second PCR of about 6 to 12 cycles. TCRdb re-analysed the 5' RACE reads in MiXCR, keeping a single row per CDR3 protein. The repertoire consists of more than 550,000 distinct CDR3 sequences, with roughly 20% occurring once and the leading ten covering roughly 22%. Sequencing input: blood. The source is a man in his sixties or seventies in good health.

The gene calls are TRBV29-1 and TRBJ2-5; TRBD1 is a possible D gene (5 bases). CDR1 and CDR2 from the germline V gene are SQVTM and ANQGSEA. This CDR3 region has 14 residues. Trimming took 4 bases from V and 5 from J, leaving 17 bases between them. CDR3 sequence (DNA): TGCAGCGTTGGTGCCTACGGCAGGGCTGAGACCCAGTACTTC. Its protein is CSVGAYGRAETQYF.

The V and J genes are TRBV18 and TRBJ2-7; a possible D gene is TRBD2 (5 bases). Germline V gives CDR1 KGHSH, CDR2 LQKENI. Trimming stripped 3 bases from V and 5 bases from J, with 5 bases between. The CDR3 totals 11 residues. CDR3 region: CASSPGDEQYV. DNA for the CDR3: TGTGCCAGCTCACCCGGGGACGAGCAGTACGTC.